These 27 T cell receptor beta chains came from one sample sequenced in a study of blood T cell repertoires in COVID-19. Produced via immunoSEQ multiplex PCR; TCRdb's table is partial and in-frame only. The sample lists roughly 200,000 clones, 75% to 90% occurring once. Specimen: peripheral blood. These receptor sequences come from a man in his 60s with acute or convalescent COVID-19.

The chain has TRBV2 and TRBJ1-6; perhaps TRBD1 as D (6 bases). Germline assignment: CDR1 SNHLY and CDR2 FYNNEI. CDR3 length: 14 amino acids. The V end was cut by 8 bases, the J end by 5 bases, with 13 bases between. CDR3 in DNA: TGTGCCAGCGCGGCAAGGACAGATAATTCACCCCTCCACTTT. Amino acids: CASAARTDNSPLHF.

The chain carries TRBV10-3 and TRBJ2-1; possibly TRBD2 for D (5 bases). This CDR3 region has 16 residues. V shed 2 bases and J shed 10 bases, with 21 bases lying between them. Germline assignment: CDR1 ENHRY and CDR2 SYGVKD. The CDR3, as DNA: TGTGCCATCAGTGAGCCGGACTCGCCGACGTATGGCGAGCAGTTCTTC. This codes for CAISEPDSPTYGEQFF.

The CDR3 DNA sequence: TGTGCCAGCAGCCCGGGACAGGCTTGGGGGGAGACCCAGTACTTC. Amino acids: CASSPGQAWGETQYF. V usage is TRBV11-3 and J usage is TRBJ2-5; TRBD1 agrees at 8 bases. Looked up from germline, CDR1 is SGHNT and CDR2 is YENEEA. The CDR3 totals 15 residues. Unmatched junction bases numbered 10, after V lost 5 bases and J lost 5 bases.

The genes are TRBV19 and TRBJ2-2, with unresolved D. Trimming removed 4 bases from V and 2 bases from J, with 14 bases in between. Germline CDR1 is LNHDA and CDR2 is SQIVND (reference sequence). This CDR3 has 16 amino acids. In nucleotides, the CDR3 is TGTGCCAGTAGTAAAAAGAAGCAAGCCAACACCGGGGAGCTGTTTTTT. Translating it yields CASSKKKQANTGELFF.

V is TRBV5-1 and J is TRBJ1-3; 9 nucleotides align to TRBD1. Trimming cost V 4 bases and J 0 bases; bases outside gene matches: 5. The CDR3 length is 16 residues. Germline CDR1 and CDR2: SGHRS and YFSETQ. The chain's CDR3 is CASSPGQGLSGNTIYF. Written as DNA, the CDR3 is TGCGCCAGCAGCCCCGGACAGGGGCTCTCTGGAAACACCATATATTTT.

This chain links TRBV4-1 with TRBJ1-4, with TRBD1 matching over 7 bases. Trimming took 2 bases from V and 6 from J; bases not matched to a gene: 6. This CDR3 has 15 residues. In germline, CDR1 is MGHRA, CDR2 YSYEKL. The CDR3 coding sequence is TGCGCCAGCAGCCAAAAGGGACAGCTTGATGAAAAACTGTTTTTT. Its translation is CASSQKGQLDEKLFF.

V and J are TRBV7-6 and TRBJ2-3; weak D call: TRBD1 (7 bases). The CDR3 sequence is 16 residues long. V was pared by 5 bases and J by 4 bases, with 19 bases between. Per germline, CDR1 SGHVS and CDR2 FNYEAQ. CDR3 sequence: CASSRAGGGLSDTQYF. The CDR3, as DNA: TGTGCCAGCAGCCGCGCTGGAGGGGGCTTGTCAGATACGCAGTATTTT.

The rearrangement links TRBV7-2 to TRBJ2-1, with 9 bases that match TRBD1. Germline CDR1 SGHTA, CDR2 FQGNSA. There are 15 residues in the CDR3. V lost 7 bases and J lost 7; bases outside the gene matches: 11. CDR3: CASIPPGQGFNEQFF. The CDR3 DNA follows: TGTGCCAGCATCCCGCCGGGACAGGGATTTAATGAGCAGTTCTTC.

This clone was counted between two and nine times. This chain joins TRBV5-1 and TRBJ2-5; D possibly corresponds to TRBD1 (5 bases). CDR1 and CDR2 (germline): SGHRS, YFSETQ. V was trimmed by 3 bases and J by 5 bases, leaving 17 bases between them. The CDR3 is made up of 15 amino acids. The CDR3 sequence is CASSSTGLLGETQYF. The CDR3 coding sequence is TGCGCCAGCAGCTCAACAGGCTTATTAGGGGAGACCCAGTACTTC.

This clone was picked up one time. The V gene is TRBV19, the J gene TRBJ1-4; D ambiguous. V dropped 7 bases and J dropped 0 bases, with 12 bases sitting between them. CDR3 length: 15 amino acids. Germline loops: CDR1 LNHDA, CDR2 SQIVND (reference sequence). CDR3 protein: CASTRLGATNEKLFF. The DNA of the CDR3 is TGTGCCAGTACCCGTTTGGGCGCAACTAATGAAAAACTGTTTTTT.

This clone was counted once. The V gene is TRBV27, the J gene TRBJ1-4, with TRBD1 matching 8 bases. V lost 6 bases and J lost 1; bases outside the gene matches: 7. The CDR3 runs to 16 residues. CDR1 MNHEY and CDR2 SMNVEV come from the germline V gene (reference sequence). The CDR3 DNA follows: TGTGCCAGCAGACGGGGACAGGACGTAACTAATGAAAAACTGTTTTTT. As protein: CASRRGQDVTNEKLFF.

The CDR3 spells CASSFGSNQPQHF. In DNA form, the CDR3 reads TGTGCCAGCAGCTTCGGTAGCAATCAGCCCCAGCATTTT. The V and J genes are TRBV11-2 and TRBJ1-5, with unresolved D. CDR3 length: 13 amino acids. CDR1 SGHAT and CDR2 FQNNGV come from the germline V gene. Trimming pared 3 bases from V and 0 bases from J, leaving 3 bases between.

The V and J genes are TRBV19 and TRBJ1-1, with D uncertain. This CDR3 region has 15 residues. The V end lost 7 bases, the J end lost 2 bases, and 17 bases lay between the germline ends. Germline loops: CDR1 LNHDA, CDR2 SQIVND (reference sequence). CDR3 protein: CASTRGEGDNTEAFF. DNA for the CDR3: TGTGCCAGTACTAGAGGCGAGGGCGATAACACTGAAGCTTTCTTT. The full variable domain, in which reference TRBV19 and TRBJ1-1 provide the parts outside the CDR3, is DGGITQSPKYLFRKEGQNVTLSCEQNLNHDAMYWYRQDPGQGLRLIYYSQIVNDFQKGDIAEGYSVSREKKESFPLTVTSAQKNPTAFYLCASTRGEGDNTEAFFGQGTRLTVV.

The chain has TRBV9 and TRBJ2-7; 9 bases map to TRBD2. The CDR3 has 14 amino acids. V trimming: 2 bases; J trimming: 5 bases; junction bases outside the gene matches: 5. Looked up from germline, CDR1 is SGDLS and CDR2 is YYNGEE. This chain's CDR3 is CASSVSGRVDEQYF. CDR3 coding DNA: TGTGCCAGCAGCGTTAGCGGGAGAGTTGACGAGCAGTACTTC.

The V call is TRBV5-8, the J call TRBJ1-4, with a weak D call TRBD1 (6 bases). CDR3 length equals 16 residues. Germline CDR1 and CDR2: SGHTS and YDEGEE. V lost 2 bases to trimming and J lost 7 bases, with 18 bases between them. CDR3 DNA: TGTGCCAGCAGCTTTGCGGGGGGCATATCTTCTGAAAAACTGTTTTTT. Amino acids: CASSFAGGISSEKLFF.

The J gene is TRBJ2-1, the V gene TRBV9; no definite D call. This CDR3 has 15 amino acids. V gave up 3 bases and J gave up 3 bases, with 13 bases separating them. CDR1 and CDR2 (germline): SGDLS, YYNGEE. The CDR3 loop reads CASSARGDFYNEQFF. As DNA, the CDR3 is TGTGCCAGCAGCGCCCGAGGAGACTTCTACAATGAGCAGTTCTTC.

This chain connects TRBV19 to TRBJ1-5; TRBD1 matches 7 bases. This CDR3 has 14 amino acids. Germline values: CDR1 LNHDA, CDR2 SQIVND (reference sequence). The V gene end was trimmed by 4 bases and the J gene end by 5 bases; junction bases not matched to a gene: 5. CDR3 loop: CASSNRGRDQPQHF. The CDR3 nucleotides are TGTGCCAGTAGTAACAGGGGTCGAGATCAGCCCCAGCATTTT. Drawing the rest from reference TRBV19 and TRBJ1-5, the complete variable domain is DGGITQSPKYLFRKEGQNVTLSCEQNLNHDAMYWYRQDPGQGLRLIYYSQIVNDFQKGDIAEGYSVSREKKESFPLTVTSAQKNPTAFYLCASSNRGRDQPQHFGDGTRLSIL.

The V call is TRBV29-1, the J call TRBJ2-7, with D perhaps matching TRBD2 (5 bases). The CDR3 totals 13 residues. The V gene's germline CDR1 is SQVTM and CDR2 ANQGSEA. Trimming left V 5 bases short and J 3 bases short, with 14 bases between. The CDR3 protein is CSVWAGGRYEQYF. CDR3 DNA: TGCAGCGTTTGGGCGGGTGGGCGCTACGAGCAGTACTTC.

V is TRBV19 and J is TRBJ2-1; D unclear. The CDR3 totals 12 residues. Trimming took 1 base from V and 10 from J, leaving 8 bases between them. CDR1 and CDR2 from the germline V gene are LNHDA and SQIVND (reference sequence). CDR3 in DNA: TGTGCCAGTAGTATAGGCCCCTACGAGCAGTTCTTC. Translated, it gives CASSIGPYEQFF.

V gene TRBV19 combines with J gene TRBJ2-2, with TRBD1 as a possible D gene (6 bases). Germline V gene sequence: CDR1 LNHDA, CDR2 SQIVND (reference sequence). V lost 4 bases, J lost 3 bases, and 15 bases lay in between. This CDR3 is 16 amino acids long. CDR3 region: CASSKQGLQHTGELFF. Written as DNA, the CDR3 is TGTGCCAGTAGTAAACAGGGTCTTCAGCACACCGGGGAGCTGTTTTTT.

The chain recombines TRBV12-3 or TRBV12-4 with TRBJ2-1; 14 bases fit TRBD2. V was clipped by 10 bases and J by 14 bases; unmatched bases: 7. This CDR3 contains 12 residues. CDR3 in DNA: TGTGCCAACGCCGGGACTAGCGGGAGAAAGTTCTTC. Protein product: CANAGTSGRKFF.

The chain's CDR3 is CASSASDAGVTDEQYF. The CDR3 nucleotides are TGTGCCAGCAGCGCCTCAGACGCGGGGGTTACCGACGAGCAGTACTTC. This chain joins TRBV9 and TRBJ2-7; 7 positions agree with TRBD2. Trimming took 3 bases from V and 5 from J; bases not matched to a gene: 14. The CDR3 length is 16 residues. In germline, CDR1 is SGDLS, CDR2 YYNGEE.

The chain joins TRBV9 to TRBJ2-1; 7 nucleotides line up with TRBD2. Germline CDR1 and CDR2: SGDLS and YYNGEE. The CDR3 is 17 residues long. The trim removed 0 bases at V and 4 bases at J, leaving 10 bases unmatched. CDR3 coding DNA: TGTGCCAGCAGCGTAGGGGTTGGGCGGGAGTTATACAATGAGCAGTTCTTC. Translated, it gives CASSVGVGRELYNEQFF. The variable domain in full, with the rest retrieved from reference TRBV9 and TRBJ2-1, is DSGVTQTPKHLITATGQRVTLRCSPRSGDLSVYWYQQSLDQGLQFLIQYYNGEERAKGNILERFSAQQFPDLHSELNLSSLELGDSALYFCASSVGVGRELYNEQFFGPGTRLTVL.

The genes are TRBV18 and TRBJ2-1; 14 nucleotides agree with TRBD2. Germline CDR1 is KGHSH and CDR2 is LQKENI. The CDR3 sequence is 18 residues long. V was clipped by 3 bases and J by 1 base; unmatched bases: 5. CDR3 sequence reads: CASSPQGLAGGSYNEQFF. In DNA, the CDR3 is TGTGCCAGCTCACCCCAAGGACTAGCGGGAGGTTCCTACAATGAGCAGTTCTTC.

CDR3 nucleotides: TGTGCCAGCAGTGACCAACAGGGGGCGGGTAATGAGCAGTTCTTC. The encoded protein is CASSDQQGAGNEQFF. The rearrangement joins TRBV6-4 to TRBJ2-1; 9 positions agree with TRBD1. The CDR3 covers 15 residues. J gave up 7 bases and V 2 bases, and 6 bases lay outside the gene matches. From germline, CDR1 is MRHNA and CDR2 SNTAGT.

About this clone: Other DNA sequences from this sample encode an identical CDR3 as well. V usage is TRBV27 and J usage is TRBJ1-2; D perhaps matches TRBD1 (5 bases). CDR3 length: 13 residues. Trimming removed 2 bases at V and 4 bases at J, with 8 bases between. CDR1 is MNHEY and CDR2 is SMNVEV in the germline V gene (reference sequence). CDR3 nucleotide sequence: TGTGCCAGCAGTTTAACAGGTGGCTATGGCTACACCTTC. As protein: CASSLTGGYGYTF.

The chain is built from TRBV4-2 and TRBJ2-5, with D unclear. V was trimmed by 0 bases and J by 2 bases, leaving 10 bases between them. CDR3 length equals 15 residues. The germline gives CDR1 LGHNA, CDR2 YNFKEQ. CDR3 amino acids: CASSQEQATQETQYF. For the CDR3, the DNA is TGTGCCAGCAGCCAAGAGCAGGCTACGCAAGAGACCCAGTACTTC.